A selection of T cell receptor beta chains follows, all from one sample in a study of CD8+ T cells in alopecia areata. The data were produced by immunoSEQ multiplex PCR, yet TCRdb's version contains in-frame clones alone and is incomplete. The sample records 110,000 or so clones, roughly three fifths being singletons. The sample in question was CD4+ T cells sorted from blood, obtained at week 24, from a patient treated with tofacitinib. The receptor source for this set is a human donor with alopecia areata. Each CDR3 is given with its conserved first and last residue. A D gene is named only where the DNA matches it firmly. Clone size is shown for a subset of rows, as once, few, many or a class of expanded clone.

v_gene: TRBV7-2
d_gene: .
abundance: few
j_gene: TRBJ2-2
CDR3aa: CAISFTRTTGELFF
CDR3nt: TGTGCCATCTCCTTTACACGAACCACCGGGGAGCTGTTTTTT

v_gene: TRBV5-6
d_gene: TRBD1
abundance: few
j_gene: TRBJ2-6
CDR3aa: CASSLWRQGAGANVLTF
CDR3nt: TGTGCCAGCAGCTTGTGGCGGCAGGGGGCTGGGGCCAACGTCCTGACTTTC

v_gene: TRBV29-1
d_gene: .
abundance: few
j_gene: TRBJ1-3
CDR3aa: CSVGTDGNTIYF
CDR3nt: TGCAGCGTTGGAACGGATGGAAACACCATATATTTT

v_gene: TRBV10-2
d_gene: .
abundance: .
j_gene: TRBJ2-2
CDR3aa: CASSESRRMNTGELFF
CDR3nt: TGCGCCAGCAGTGAGTCGCGGCGCATGAACACCGGGGAGCTGTTTTTT

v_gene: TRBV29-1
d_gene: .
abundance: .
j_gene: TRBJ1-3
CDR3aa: CSVEGRGGNTIYF
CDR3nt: TGCAGCGTTGAAGGAAGGGGCGGAAACACCATATATTTT

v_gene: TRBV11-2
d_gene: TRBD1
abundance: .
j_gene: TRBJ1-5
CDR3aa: CASSLAQGAGQPQHF
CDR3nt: TGTGCCAGCAGCTTAGCTCAGGGGGCAGGTCAGCCCCAGCATTTT

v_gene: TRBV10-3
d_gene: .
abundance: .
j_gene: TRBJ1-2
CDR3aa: CATSGGNYGYTF
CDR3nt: TGTGCCACCTCGGGGGGGAACTATGGCTACACCTTC

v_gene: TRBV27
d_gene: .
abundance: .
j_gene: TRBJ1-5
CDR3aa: CATRGQLSNQPQHF
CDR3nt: TGTGCCACCCGCGGACAATTAAGCAATCAGCCCCAGCATTTT

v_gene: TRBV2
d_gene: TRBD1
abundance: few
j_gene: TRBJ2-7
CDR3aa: CAGSRDSNYEQYF
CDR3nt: TGTGCCGGGTCCCGGGACAGCAACTACGAGCAGTACTTC

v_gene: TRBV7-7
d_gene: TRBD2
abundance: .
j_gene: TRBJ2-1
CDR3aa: CASSFERGNEQFF
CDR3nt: TGTGCTAGCAGCTTCGAGCGGGGCAATGAGCAGTTCTTC

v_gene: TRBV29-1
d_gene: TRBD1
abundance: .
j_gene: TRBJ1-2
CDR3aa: CSVEAARGLGGYTF
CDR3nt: TGCAGCGTTGAAGCGGCCAGGGGGCTTGGAGGCTACACCTTC

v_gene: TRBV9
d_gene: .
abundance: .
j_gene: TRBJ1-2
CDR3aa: CASSHGQNYGYTF
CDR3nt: TGTGCCAGCAGCCATGGACAGAACTATGGCTACACCTTC

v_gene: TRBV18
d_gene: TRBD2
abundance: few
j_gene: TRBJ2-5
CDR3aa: CASSPRNSGGAIQETQYF
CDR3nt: TGTGCCAGCTCACCACGTAACAGCGGGGGGGCCATCCAAGAGACCCAGTACTTC

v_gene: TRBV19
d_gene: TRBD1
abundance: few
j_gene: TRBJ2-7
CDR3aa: CASSIQQGSEQYF
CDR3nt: TGTGCCAGTAGTATCCAACAGGGGTCCGAGCAGTACTTC

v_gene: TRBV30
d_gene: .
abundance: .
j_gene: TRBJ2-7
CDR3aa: CAWTLKFGNEQYF
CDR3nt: TGTGCCTGGACCCTCAAGTTTGGGAACGAGCAGTACTTC

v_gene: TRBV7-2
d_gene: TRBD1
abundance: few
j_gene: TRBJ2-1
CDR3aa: CASSRNRGDEQFF
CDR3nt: TGTGCCAGCAGCCGAAACAGGGGAGATGAGCAGTTCTTC

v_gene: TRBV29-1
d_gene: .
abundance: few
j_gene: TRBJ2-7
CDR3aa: CSASPRLVDEQYF
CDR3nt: TGCAGCGCTAGCCCCCGGCTGGTCGACGAGCAGTACTTC

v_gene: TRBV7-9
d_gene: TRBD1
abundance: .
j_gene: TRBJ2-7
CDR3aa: CASSYRAQGVTYEQYF
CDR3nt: TGTGCCAGCAGCTACCGGGCACAGGGGGTAACCTACGAGCAGTACTTC

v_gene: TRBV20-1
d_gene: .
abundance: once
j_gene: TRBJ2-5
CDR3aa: CSAGLQETQYF
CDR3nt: TGCAGTGCAGGCCTACAAGAGACCCAGTACTTC

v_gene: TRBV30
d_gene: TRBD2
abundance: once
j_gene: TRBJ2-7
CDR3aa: CAWSVGGGAVHEQYF
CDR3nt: TGTGCCTGGAGTGTAGGCGGGGGGGCCGTCCACGAGCAGTACTTC

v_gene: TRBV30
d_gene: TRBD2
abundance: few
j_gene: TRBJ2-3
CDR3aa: CASRLAGALGTQYF
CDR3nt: TGTGCCTCAAGACTAGCGGGGGCCTTGGGGACGCAGTATTTT

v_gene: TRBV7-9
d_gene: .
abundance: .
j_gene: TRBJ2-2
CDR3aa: CASSLYAGELFF
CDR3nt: TGTGCCAGCAGCTTATATGCCGGGGAGCTGTTTTTT

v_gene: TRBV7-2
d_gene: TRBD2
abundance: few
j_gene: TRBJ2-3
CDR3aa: CASSLGSAGASADTQYF
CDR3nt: TGTGCCAGCAGCTTAGGGTCAGCGGGGGCATCCGCAGATACGCAGTATTTT

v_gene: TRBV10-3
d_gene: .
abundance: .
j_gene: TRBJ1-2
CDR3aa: CAIRVEGNAYGYTF
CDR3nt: TGTGCCATCAGAGTGGAGGGGAATGCCTATGGCTACACCTTC

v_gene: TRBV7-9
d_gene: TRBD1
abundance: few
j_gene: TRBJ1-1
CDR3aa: CASTILHYRGDTEAFF
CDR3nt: TGTGCCAGCACCATACTTCATTACAGGGGCGACACTGAAGCTTTCTTT

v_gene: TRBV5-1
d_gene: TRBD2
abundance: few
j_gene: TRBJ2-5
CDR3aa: CASSGGTSGETQYF
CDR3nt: TGCGCCAGCAGCGGGGGGACTAGCGGTGAGACCCAGTACTTC

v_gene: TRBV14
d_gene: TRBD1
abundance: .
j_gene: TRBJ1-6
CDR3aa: CASSQVRGTNSPLHF
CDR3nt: TGTGCCAGCAGCCAAGTCAGGGGGACCAATTCACCCCTCCACTTT

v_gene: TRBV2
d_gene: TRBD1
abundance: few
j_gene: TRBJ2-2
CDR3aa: CASREDRATLFF
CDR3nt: TGTGCCAGCAGGGAGGACAGGGCAACGCTGTTTTTT

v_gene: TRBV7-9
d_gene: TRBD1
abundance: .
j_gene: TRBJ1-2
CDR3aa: CASSSDRPIYYGYTF
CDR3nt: TGTGCCAGCAGCTCGGACAGGCCCATATACTATGGCTACACCTTC

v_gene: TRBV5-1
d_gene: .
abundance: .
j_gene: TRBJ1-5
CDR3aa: CASSLRGDRNQPQHF
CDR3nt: TGCGCCAGCAGCCTCAGGGGTGATCGCAATCAGCCCCAGCATTTT

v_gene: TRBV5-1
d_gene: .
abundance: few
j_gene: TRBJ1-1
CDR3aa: CASSADINTEAFF
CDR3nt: TGCGCCAGCAGCGCGGACATAAACACTGAAGCTTTCTTT

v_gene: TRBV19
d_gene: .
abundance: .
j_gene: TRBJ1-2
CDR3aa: CASLRGQYGYTF
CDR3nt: TGTGCCAGTCTCCGGGGACAATATGGCTACACCTTC

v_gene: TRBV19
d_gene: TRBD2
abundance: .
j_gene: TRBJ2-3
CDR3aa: CATRGEGDTQYF
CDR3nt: TGTGCCACCAGAGGGGAGGGGGATACGCAGTATTTT

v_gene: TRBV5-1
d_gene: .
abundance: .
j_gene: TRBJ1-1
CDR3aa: CASSLGQTNTEAFF
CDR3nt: TGCGCCAGCAGCCTCGGACAGACCAACACTGAAGCTTTCTTT

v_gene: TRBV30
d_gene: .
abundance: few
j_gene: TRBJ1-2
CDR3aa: CAWSLGSGYTF
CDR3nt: TGTGCCTGGAGTTTGGGGTCTGGCTACACCTTC

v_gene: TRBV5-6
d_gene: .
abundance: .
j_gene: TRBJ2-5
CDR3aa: CASSWARRGQETQYF
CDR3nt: TGTGCCAGCAGCTGGGCAAGAAGAGGCCAAGAGACCCAGTACTTC

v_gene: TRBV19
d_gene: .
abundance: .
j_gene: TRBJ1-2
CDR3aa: CASSRTSDYGYTF
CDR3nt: TGTGCCAGTAGCCGGACATCGGACTATGGCTACACCTTC

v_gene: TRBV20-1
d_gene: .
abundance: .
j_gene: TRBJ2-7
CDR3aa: CSALRSEQYF
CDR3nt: TGCAGTGCTCTCCGGTCCGAGCAGTACTTC

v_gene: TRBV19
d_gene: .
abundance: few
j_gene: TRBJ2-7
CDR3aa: CASSSGGNPYEQYF
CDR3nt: TGTGCCAGTAGTAGCGGAGGGAATCCCTACGAGCAGTACTTC

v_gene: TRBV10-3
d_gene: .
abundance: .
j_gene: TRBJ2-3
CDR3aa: CAISGGTQDTQYF
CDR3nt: TGTGCCATCAGTGGGGGGACCCAAGATACGCAGTATTTT

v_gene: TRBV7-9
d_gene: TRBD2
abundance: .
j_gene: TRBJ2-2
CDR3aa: CASSPGLAGGELFF
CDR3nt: TGTGCCAGCAGCCCGGGACTAGCGGGAGGGGAGCTGTTTTTT

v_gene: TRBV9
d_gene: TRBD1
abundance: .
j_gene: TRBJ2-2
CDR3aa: CASGDRGRNTGELFF
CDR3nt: TGTGCCAGCGGGGACAGGGGTCGTAACACCGGGGAGCTGTTTTTT

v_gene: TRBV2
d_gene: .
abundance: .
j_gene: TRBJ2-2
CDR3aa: CASSGQGWTGELFF
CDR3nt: TGTGCCAGCAGTGGGCAGGGTTGGACCGGGGAGCTGTTTTTT

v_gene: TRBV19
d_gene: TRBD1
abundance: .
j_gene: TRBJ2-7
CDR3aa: CASSRDRGSYEQYF
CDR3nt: TGTGCCAGTAGTCGGGACAGGGGTTCCTACGAGCAGTACTTC

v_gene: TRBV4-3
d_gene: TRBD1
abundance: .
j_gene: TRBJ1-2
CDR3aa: CASSPSQGVLYGYTF
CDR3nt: TGCGCCAGCAGCCCATCCCAGGGGGTATTGTATGGCTACACCTTC

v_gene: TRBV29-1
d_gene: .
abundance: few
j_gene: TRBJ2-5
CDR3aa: CSVEGQLVLTQETQYF
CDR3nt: TGCAGCGTTGAAGGGCAGCTCGTCCTAACGCAAGAGACCCAGTACTTC

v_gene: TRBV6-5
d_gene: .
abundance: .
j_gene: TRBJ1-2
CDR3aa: CASSLKGRDGYTF
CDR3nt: TGTGCCAGCAGTTTGAAGGGGAGAGATGGCTACACCTTC

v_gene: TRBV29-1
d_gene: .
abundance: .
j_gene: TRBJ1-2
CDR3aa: CSVEGVDYGYTF
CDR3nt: TGCAGCGTTGAGGGGGTCGACTATGGCTACACCTTC

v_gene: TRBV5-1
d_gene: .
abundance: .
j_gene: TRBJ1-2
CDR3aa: CASSLIEAQGRGYTF
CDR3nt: TGCGCCAGCAGCCTGATCGAGGCACAGGGACGAGGCTACACCTTC

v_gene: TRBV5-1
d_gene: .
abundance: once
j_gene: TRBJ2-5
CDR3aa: CASSLGQGGETQYF
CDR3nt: TGCGCCAGCAGCTTGGGGCAGGGTGGAGAGACCCAGTACTTC